Sequencing of this T cell receptor beta chain was carried out in a study of blood T cell repertoires in COVID-19. Overall study: Spain, Italy and the United States supplied samples that represented acute and convalescent COVID-19. In each case, the material was cDNA or gDNA derived from T cells, B-cell-depleted T cells, or PBMCs.

The CDR3 length is 12 residues. CDR1 is GTSNPN, CDR2 SVGIG, per germline (reference sequence). V was clipped by 1 base and J by 7 bases, with 7 bases between them. The authors' processing: Estimation of nucleated cell counts was performed using reference gene primer amplification. Clones were sequenced by immunoSEQ multiplex PCR, and TCRdb holds only the in-frame ones, with some missing. Clone size and the V and J calls come from that table; the DNA yielded D and trimming. This sample has 80,000 to 100,000 clones, with 82% found just once. The source of this sequence is a man aged 65 to 85 with active or convalescent COVID-19. Source material: peripheral blood. The chain uses TRBV30 and TRBJ1-4; D is undetermined. The CDR3 DNA follows: TGTGCCTGGAGTGGCGGAGGTGAAAAACTGTTTTTT. The encoded protein is CAWSGGGEKLFF.